These T cell receptor beta chains were read from a single sample in a study of T-cell memory formation after mild COVID-19. A single record per CDR3 protein comes from TCRdb applying MiXCR to the 5' RACE reads. The data contain approximately 450,000 distinct CDR3 sequences, 18% of them singletons. Sequenced input: PBMCs or a T cell subset sorted from them (not recorded which). These receptors were taken from an adult woman who had mild COVID-19 (a few samples of this study predate the infection). Cell type and time point are not known. CDR3s include the opening cysteine and the closing phenylalanine or tryptophan. Each record gives: J gene, V gene, clone size, D gene, CDR3 DNA, CDR3 protein. A D gene is named only where the DNA matches it firmly. Not all rows give a size; the values are once, few, many and, for expanded clones, a class.

TRBJ2-7 | TRBV24-1 | NA | NA | TGTGCCACCAGTGATTTCATTCTAAGCGGGTCCTCCTACGAGCAGTACTTC | CATSDFILSGSSYEQYF
TRBJ2-5 | TRBV4-1 | NA | TRBD2 | TGCGCCAGCAGCCAAGATCAGGGACTAGCGCACCAAGAGACCCAGTACTTC | CASSQDQGLAHQETQYF
TRBJ1-2 | TRBV30 | few | NA | TGTGCCTGGAGTACAACGAGGGGCTACACCTTC | CAWSTTRGYTF
TRBJ2-5 | TRBV6-5 | few | NA | TGTGCCAGCAGTTACAATACAGTGGCCCAGTACTTC | CASSYNTVAQYF
TRBJ2-2 | TRBV4-1 | few | TRBD1 | TGCGCCAGCAGCCAAGATAGGGGGACAGGGGTCACCGGGGAGCTGTTTTTT | CASSQDRGTGVTGELFF
TRBJ2-7 | TRBV13 | few | NA | TGTGCCAGCAGCTTCTTAGCTAACGAGCAGTACTTC | CASSFLANEQYF
TRBJ2-2 | TRBV7-7 | many | NA | TGTGCCAGCAGCTTATCGAACACCGGGGAGCTGTTTTTT | CASSLSNTGELFF
TRBJ2-1 | TRBV7-9 | once | NA | TGTGCCAGTACCGGAGGGACCCACAATGAGCAGTTCTTC | CASTGGTHNEQFF
TRBJ1-2 | TRBV27 | few | NA | TGTGCCAGCGCCCCCGTCCCGGTTGGTTATGGCTACACCTTC | CASAPVPVGYGYTF
TRBJ2-2 | TRBV12-3/TRBV12-4 | NA | NA | TGTGCCAGCTGTTTTCAGGCAGCGAACACCGGGGAGCTGTTTTTT | CASCFQAANTGELFF
TRBJ1-2 | TRBV3-1 | NA | NA | TGTGCCAGCAGCCGAGGAGGGGTGGATGGCTACACCTTC | CASSRGGVDGYTF
TRBJ2-7 | TRBV12-3/TRBV12-4 | few | TRBD1 | TGTGCCAGCAGTCCTGGGACAGGGGGACGTGGGACCTACGAGCAGTACTTC | CASSPGTGGRGTYEQYF
TRBJ1-1 | TRBV7-9 | NA | TRBD1 | TGTGCCAGCAGCCATTACAGGGGAAACACTGAAGCTTTCTTT | CASSHYRGNTEAFF
TRBJ2-4 | TRBV4-1 | few | NA | TGCGCCAGCAGCCCCGGAACGAAGGGGCTAGCCAAAAACATTCAGTACTTC | CASSPGTKGLAKNIQYF
TRBJ2-5 | TRBV9 | NA | NA | TGTGCCAGCAGCACCCGATTAACAGGCGGAGAGACCCAGTACTTC | CASSTRLTGGETQYF
TRBJ2-1 | TRBV12-3/TRBV12-4 | NA | NA | TGTGCCAGCAGCTTCGTTGCGGAGCAGTTCTTC | CASSFVAEQFF
TRBJ2-6 | TRBV12-3/TRBV12-4 | NA | NA | TGTGCCAGCAGCATAAGGACTGCGCCTGGGGCCAACGTCCTGACTTTC | CASSIRTAPGANVLTF
TRBJ2-7 | TRBV6-2/TRBV6-3 | NA | NA | TGTGCCAGCAGAAGCGACGGTTCCTACGAGCAGTACTTC | CASRSDGSYEQYF